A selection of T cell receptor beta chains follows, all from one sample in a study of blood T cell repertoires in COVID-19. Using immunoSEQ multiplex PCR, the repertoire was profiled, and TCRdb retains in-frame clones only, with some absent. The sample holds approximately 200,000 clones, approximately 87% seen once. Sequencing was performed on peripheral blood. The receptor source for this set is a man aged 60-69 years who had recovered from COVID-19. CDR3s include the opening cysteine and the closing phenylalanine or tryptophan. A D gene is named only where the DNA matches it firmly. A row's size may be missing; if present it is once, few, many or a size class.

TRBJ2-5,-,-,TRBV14,TGTGCCAGCAGCCAAGGACCGAGACTACTTGGAGAGACCCAGTACTTC,CASSQGPRLLGETQYF
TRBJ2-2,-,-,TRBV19,TGTGCCAGTAGTATCGCCACAGGGTACACCGGGGAGCTGTTTTTT,CASSIATGYTGELFF
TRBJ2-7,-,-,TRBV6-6,TGTGCCAGCAGTTACACAGGGCTTAAACCTGGCGAGCAGTACTTC,CASSYTGLKPGEQYF
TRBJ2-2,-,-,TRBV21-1,TGTGCCAGCAGCAAGAGGGTCATCGCGAACACCGGGGAGCTGTTTTTT,CASSKRVIANTGELFF
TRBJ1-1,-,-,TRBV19,TGTGCCAGTAGTCCCCAGAGGGATGAAGCTTTCTTT,CASSPQRDEAFF
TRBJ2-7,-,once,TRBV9,TGTGCCAGCAGCCCCCACGCCGGGACAAGCTCCTACGAGCAGTACTTC,CASSPHAGTSSYEQYF
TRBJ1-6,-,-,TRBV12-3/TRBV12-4,TGTGCCAGCAGTTTACCCGGGCCCCTCCACTTT,CASSLPGPLHF
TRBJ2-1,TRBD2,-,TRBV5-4,TGTGCCAGCAGCCCACTAGGGGTTAGCGGGAGTATCAATGAGCAGTTCTTC,CASSPLGVSGSINEQFF
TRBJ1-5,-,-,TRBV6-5,TGTGCCAGCAGTTCGGGAGGGAGCAATCAGCCCCAGCATTTT,CASSSGGSNQPQHF
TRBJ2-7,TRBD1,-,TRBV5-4,TGTGCCAGCAGCTTGAACTCGGGACAGGTGTCCTACGAGCAGTACTTC,CASSLNSGQVSYEQYF
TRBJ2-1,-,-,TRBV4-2,TGTGCCAGCAGCCAAGATATGTCAGGGGCCGCCTCCCTGGGGGAGCAGTTCTTC,CASSQDMSGAASLGEQFF
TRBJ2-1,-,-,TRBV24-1,TGTGCCACCAGTGATAATGACATATCCTACAATGAGCAGTTCTTC,CATSDNDISYNEQFF
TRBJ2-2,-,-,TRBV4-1,TGCGCCAGCAGCCAAGTCCTACAGTCAGGGGCAGGGTCCGGGGAGCTGTTTTTT,CASSQVLQSGAGSGELFF
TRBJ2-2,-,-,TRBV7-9,TGTGCCAGCAGCTTCGCCGAGACAGCTAACACCGGGGAGCTGTTTTTT,CASSFAETANTGELFF
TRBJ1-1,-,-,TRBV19,TGTGCCAGTGCTTGGGGACTAATGAACACTGAAGCTTTCTTT,CASAWGLMNTEAFF
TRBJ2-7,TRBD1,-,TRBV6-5,TGTGCCAGCAGTCAGACAGGGGCCATCTCCTACGAGCAGTACTTC,CASSQTGAISYEQYF
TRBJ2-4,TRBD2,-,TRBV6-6,TGTGCCAGCAGTAACCGACTAGCGGGTCCCAAAAACATTCAGTACTTC,CASSNRLAGPKNIQYF
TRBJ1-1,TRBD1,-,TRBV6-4,TGTGCCAGCAGAGCACAGGGGGTAGGGTCTGAAGCTTTCTTT,CASRAQGVGSEAFF
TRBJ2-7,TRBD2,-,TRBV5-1,TGCGCCAGCAGCTTGGACTGGGGGGGAAACTACGAGCAGTACTTC,CASSLDWGGNYEQYF
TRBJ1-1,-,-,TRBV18,TGTGCCAGCTCACCAAAGCAGAACACTGAAGCTTTCTTT,CASSPKQNTEAFF
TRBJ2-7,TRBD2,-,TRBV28,TGTGCCAGCAGTCCGGGACTAGCGGGAGAGTTTATCCGTTACGAGCAGTACTTC,CASSPGLAGEFIRYEQYF
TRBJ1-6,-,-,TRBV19,TGTGCCAGTAGTATCTTGGCAGGCACTAATTCACCCCTCCACTTT,CASSILAGTNSPLHF